What follows are 10 T cell receptor beta chains derived from one specimen sequenced in a study of lymphopenia after photon versus proton radiotherapy (dated by TCRdb to between 2018 and 2021). The library was prepared using the immunoSEQ multiplex PCR assay. In its TCRdb copy, this immuneACCESS table keeps in-frame sequences only and misses some clones. Where compared with another copy, unresolved V genes explain less than half of these, and the others have no known cause. The sample table shows approximately 45,000 clones, and over 75% are seen once. Around 2.2% of the sample is taken by the ten largest. The sequencing here drew on peripheral blood, taken from a patient treated with photon-based radiotherapy. The receptors derive from a man aged 35-49 years with gastric cancer.

The chain links TRBV5-4 to TRBJ2-7; 11 nucleotides agree with TRBD1. Losses at the gene ends were 4 bases for V and 7 bases for J; bases not matched to a gene: 10. Per the germline V gene, CDR1 is SGHNT and CDR2 is YYREEE (reference sequence). CDR3 length equals 15 residues. The CDR3 reads CASSIRTGGVGEQYF. The DNA of the CDR3 is TGTGCCAGCAGCATAAGGACAGGGGGCGTGGGTGAGCAGTACTTC.

The chain has TRBV30 and TRBJ1-2; a weak D match, TRBD1 (6 bases). Trimming took 8 bases from V and 6 from J, leaving 13 bases between them. The CDR3 totals 11 residues. Germline CDR1 GTSNPN, CDR2 SVGIG (reference sequence). CDR3: CARENRDGYTF. CDR3 nucleotides: TGTGCCCGAGAGAACAGGGATGGCTACACCTTC. The complete variable domain, with remaining parts taken from reference TRBV30 and TRBJ1-2, reads SQTIHQWPATLVQPVGSPLSLECTVEGTSNPNLYWYRQAAGRGLQLLFYSVGIGQISSEVPQNLSASRPQDRQFILSSKKLLLSDSGFYLCARENRDGYTFGSGTRLTVV.

The chain recombines TRBV7-8 with TRBJ2-7; D perhaps matches TRBD1 (6 bases). V was pared by 5 bases and J by 0 bases, with 17 bases between. The CDR3 consists of 16 residues. CDR1 and CDR2 from the germline V gene are SGHVS and FQNEAQ. The CDR3 protein is CASSTTTGPSSYEQYF. Here the CDR3 DNA reads TGTGCCAGCAGCACAACCACAGGGCCGAGCTCCTACGAGCAGTACTTC.

The genes are TRBV28 and TRBJ2-3; 9 nucleotides align to TRBD2. With V trimmed by 6 bases and J by 4 bases, 8 bases remained unmatched. The CDR3 extends over 15 amino acids. CDR1 and CDR2 (germline): MDHEN, SYDVKM. CDR3 bases: TGTGCCAGCAGGGAGAGCGGGGGGAGCGCAGATACGCAGTATTTT. As protein: CASRESGGSADTQYF.

This clone occurred a few times. This chain links TRBV6-1 with TRBJ1-5, with a tentative D call TRBD1 (5 bases). This CDR3 region has 13 residues. Looked up from germline, CDR1 is MNHNS and CDR2 is SASEGT. Trimming left V 6 bases short and J 1 base short, with 7 bases between. Here the CDR3 reads CASRGDSNQPQHF. The CDR3 DNA sequence: TGTGCCAGCAGGGGGGACAGCAATCAGCCCCAGCATTTT.

The chain recombines TRBV9 with TRBJ1-4, with D perhaps matching TRBD1 (6 bases). The CDR3 has 13 amino acids. Deletions cut 3 bases from V and 10 bases from J, with 13 bases between. Germline CDR1 and CDR2: SGDLS and YYNGEE. CDR3 loop: CASSGRGSGKLFF. The CDR3 DNA is TGTGCCAGCAGCGGCAGGGGTTCCGGAAAACTGTTTTTT.

In this sample, this clone turned up once. V and J are TRBV29-1 and TRBJ2-7; 7 bases match TRBD1. The CDR3 is made up of 16 amino acids. Trimming removed 6 bases from V and 2 bases from J; junction bases left unmatched: 16. CDR1 SQVTM and CDR2 ANQGSEA come from the germline V gene. CDR3 in DNA: TGCAGCGTCCGGGACAGCCTCCTGGGGGTTACCTACGAGCAGTACTTC. This translates into CSVRDSLLGVTYEQYF.

The J gene is TRBJ1-2, the V gene TRBV29-1; TRBD1 matches at 7 bases. The CDR3 consists of 13 residues. CDR1 and CDR2 from the germline V gene are SQVTM and ANQGSEA. V trimming: 6 bases; J trimming: 8 bases; junction bases outside the gene matches: 12. The CDR3 region has the DNA TGCAGCGTGGGACAGAGAATGATAGGGGGCTACACCTTC. Translating it yields CSVGQRMIGGYTF.

The chain links TRBV5-1 to TRBJ1-1; D not resolved. CDR3 length: 15 residues. The germline V gene encodes CDR1 SGHRS and CDR2 YFSETQ. V dropped 3 bases and J dropped 0 bases, with 12 bases sitting between them. The DNA of the CDR3 is TGCGCCAGCAGCTCCACCCCTCAAATGAACACTGAAGCTTTCTTT. Translating it yields CASSSTPQMNTEAFF.

CDR3 loop: CASSQYRGLYNSPLHF. As DNA, the CDR3 is TGTGCCAGCAGTCAATACAGGGGGCTGTATAATTCACCCCTCCACTTT. This sequence joins TRBV27 and TRBJ1-6, with TRBD1 matching 9 bases. Looked up from germline, CDR1 is MNHEY and CDR2 is SMNVEV (reference sequence). V was pared by 5 bases and J by 4 bases, with 6 bases of the junction left unmatched. The CDR3 consists of 16 residues.